Listed below are T cell receptor beta chains from one sample, sequenced in a study of cytotoxic CD8 clonotypes in ibrutinib-treated CLL. The repertoire was sequenced with immunoSEQ multiplex PCR; TCRdb's copy has only in-frame clones and lacks some. Of fewer than 35,000 clones in the sample, around three fifths were seen once. This specimen was PBMCs, taken before ibrutinib treatment. The receptors come from a human donor with chronic lymphocytic leukemia. The CDR3 runs from the conserved cysteine through the conserved F or W. A D gene is named only where the DNA matches it firmly. Size values are once, few and many counts, or a class for expanded clones, and some rows have none.

size	V	J	D	DNA	CDR3
-	TRBV6-5	TRBJ1-1	-	TGTGCCAGCAGTACCCAGGGCCTTATATCCACTGAAGCTTTCTTT	CASSTQGLISTEAFF
few	TRBV9	TRBJ2-5	TRBD1	TGTGCCAGCAGCGCCGGGACAGGGAAAGGTTCGGAGACCCAGTACTTC	CASSAGTGKGSETQYF
-	TRBV15	TRBJ2-7	-	TGTGCCACCAGCAGAGAAGCAGTGTGGGGCCCCCAGTACTTC	CATSREAVWGPQYF
-	TRBV9	TRBJ2-7	TRBD1	TGTGCCAGCAGCGCCAGGACAGGGGGAATTGACGAGCAGTACTTC	CASSARTGGIDEQYF
-	TRBV7-2	TRBJ1-2	TRBD1	TGTGCCAGCAGCATCAACAGGGGTCAGAACTATGGCTACACCTTC	CASSINRGQNYGYTF
once	TRBV6-5	TRBJ2-1	TRBD1	TGTGCCAGCAGTTACGGGACAGGGCTATACAATGAGCAGTTCTTC	CASSYGTGLYNEQFF
-	TRBV28	TRBJ1-1	-	TGTGCCAGCCATAAAACCAGGCTCATGAACACTGAAGCTTTCTTT	CASHKTRLMNTEAFF
-	TRBV6-6	TRBJ1-1	-	TGTGCCAGCAGTGGGGGATTTCATGCTTTCTTT	CASSGGFHAFF
few	TRBV5-1	TRBJ2-2	TRBD1	TGCGCCAGCTCGAACAGGGGGGTGAGCACCGGGGAGCTGTTTTTT	CASSNRGVSTGELFF
-	TRBV7-9	TRBJ2-7	-	TGTGCCAGCAGCAACCGGGACTCCTACGAGCAGTACTTC	CASSNRDSYEQYF
-	TRBV15	TRBJ2-3	-	TGTGCCACCAGCAGAATCTCGCCCGGTGGAGGGCCTTGGGGGCAGTATTTT	CATSRISPGGGPWGQYF
-	TRBV5-6	TRBJ2-7	-	TGTGCCAGCAGCTCGACACCCTCTTCCCCCGTCTACGAGCAGTACTTC	CASSSTPSSPVYEQYF
-	TRBV9	TRBJ2-6	-	TGTGCCAGCAGCAGACCCTGGGACCGAGCTCTGGGGGCCAACGTCCTGACTTTC	CASSRPWDRALGANVLTF
-	TRBV5-1	TRBJ2-1	TRBD2	TGCGCCAGCAGCCAAGGGACTAATTTCCAACCCTTAACCAATGAGCAGTTCTTC	CASSQGTNFQPLTNEQFF
once	TRBV27	TRBJ2-2	-	TGTGCCAGCAGTTTTGGTGGTGAAAACACCGGGGAGCTGTTTTTT	CASSFGGENTGELFF
few	TRBV18	TRBJ2-5	TRBD2	TGTGCCAGCTCACCAGTGCGGGGGAACGGAGAGACCCAGTACTTC	CASSPVRGNGETQYF
-	TRBV28	TRBJ2-1	TRBD2	TGTGCCAGCAGTTTATGGCAACTAGCGGGAGGGCCGGGCGAGCAGTTCTTC	CASSLWQLAGGPGEQFF
-	TRBV6-6	TRBJ2-5	TRBD2	TGTGCCAGCAGCGAGCGGGGTTTGAAGGAGACCCAGTACTTC	CASSERGLKETQYF
-	TRBV5-6	TRBJ2-7	-	TGTGCCAGCAGCTTGACCGGGGACCCCTACGAGCAGTACTTC	CASSLTGDPYEQYF
few	TRBV19	TRBJ2-6	-	TGTGCCAGTAGGGGTATAGACTCTGGGGCCAACGTCCTGACTTTC	CASRGIDSGANVLTF
-	TRBV4-1	TRBJ2-1	-	TGCGCCAGCAGCCCGGGACATCTATACAATGAGCAGTTCTTC	CASSPGHLYNEQFF
few	TRBV5-1	TRBJ2-3	-	TGCGCCAGCAGCCGGGGACATAGCACAGATACGCAGTATTTT	CASSRGHSTDTQYF
-	TRBV19	TRBJ2-7	-	TGTGCCAGTAGTATAGCGAGGGGCGGCGAGCAGTACTTC	CASSIARGGEQYF
-	TRBV10-3	TRBJ2-5	TRBD1	TGTGCCAGCAGGGACAGGGACTTCCAAGAGACCCAGTACTTC	CASRDRDFQETQYF
-	TRBV5-1	TRBJ1-1	-	TGCGCCAGCAGCTTGGTTGGGGGGCGGTGGACTGAAGCTTTCTTT	CASSLVGGRWTEAFF
once	TRBV25-1	TRBJ1-2	-	TGTGCCAGCAGTGACCCCGGACAGCACTATGGCTACACCTTC	CASSDPGQHYGYTF
-	TRBV19	TRBJ1-2	-	TGTGCCAGTAGTATAAGTTTTGGACAGAACTATGGCTACACCTTC	CASSISFGQNYGYTF
few	TRBV6-5	TRBJ2-3	-	TGTGCCAGCCAGATCACAGATACGCAGTATTTT	CASQITDTQYF
-	TRBV5-4	TRBJ2-3	TRBD2	TGTGCCAGCAAAGTTATGCGGGAGGGCCCAGATACGCAGTATTTT	CASKVMREGPDTQYF
-	TRBV4-1	TRBJ1-5	-	TGCGCCAGCAGCCAGGCGGGACGGCAGCATTTT	CASSQAGRQHF
-	TRBV27	TRBJ2-5	TRBD1	TGTGCCAGTAGACAGGGGATGGAGACCCAGTACTTC	CASRQGMETQYF
-	TRBV19	TRBJ1-4	-	TGTGCCAGTAGTATAGCCCCGATCGGGGGTGAAAAACTGTTTTTT	CASSIAPIGGEKLFF
-	TRBV11-2	TRBJ2-2	-	TGTGCCAGCAGCTTCCGCCAAAAAGGGGCCAACACCGGGGAGCTGTTTTTT	CASSFRQKGANTGELFF
-	TRBV7-3	TRBJ2-7	-	TGTGCCAGCAGCTTAGGTCTGACAGCGGAGGACGAGCAGTACTTC	CASSLGLTAEDEQYF
once	TRBV18	TRBJ2-7	TRBD1	TGTGCCAGCTCGCCGGGACAGGGGGCTGACGAGCAGTACTTC	CASSPGQGADEQYF
few	TRBV6-6	TRBJ1-2	-	TGTGCCAGCAGTCCGGGACACGAAACCTGTGACACCTTC	CASSPGHETCDTF
-	TRBV11-1	TRBJ2-7	-	TGTGCCAGCAGCTTAGTATCCACCACTTACTACGAGCAGTACTTC	CASSLVSTTYYEQYF
few	TRBV6-1	TRBJ2-1	-	TGTGCCAGCAGTGTTTGGGCCACCAATGAGCAGTTCTTC	CASSVWATNEQFF
-	TRBV7-3	TRBJ2-2	-	TGTGCCAGCACCGAGACGGGGCTTTATGGCACCGGGGAGCTGTTTTTT	CASTETGLYGTGELFF
-	TRBV4-2	TRBJ1-5	TRBD1	TGTGCCAGCAGCCAAAGGGGACAGGGTTCCCAGCCCCAGCATTTT	CASSQRGQGSQPQHF
-	TRBV28	TRBJ1-4	-	TGTGCCAGCAGCCCGGGGGGTACTGAAAAACTGTTTTTT	CASSPGGTEKLFF
many	TRBV4-1	TRBJ2-1	-	TGCGCCAGCAGCCAAAGCTCCTACAATGAGCAGTTCTTC	CASSQSSYNEQFF
-	TRBV5-6	TRBJ1-1	-	TGTGCCAGCAGCACCTTGGGGGGGAACACTGAAGCTTTCTTT	CASSTLGGNTEAFF
-	TRBV10-2	TRBJ2-7	TRBD2	TGCGCCAGCAGGGGGCTCAGTGGCGGGGGGGCCTACGAGCAGTACTTC	CASRGLSGGGAYEQYF
-	TRBV10-3	TRBJ1-3	-	TGTGCCATCAGCGGGGTAGGCTCTGGAAACACCATATATTTT	CAISGVGSGNTIYF
-	TRBV19	TRBJ1-6	-	TGTGCCAGTAGGGTCAGGTTAAATTCACCCCTCCACTTT	CASRVRLNSPLHF
-	TRBV6-5	TRBJ2-7	-	TGTGCCAGCAGTGCAACAATGGGATTAAGTAGGGTGCAGTACTTC	CASSATMGLSRVQYF
-	TRBV19	TRBJ1-6	-	TGTGCCAGTAGTATCCGCCCAGAAAATAATTCACCCCTCCACTTT	CASSIRPENNSPLHF
few	TRBV10-3	TRBJ1-1	-	TGTGCCATCAGTGCCCGGGTCGGGGGATTGAACACTGAAGCTTTCTTT	CAISARVGGLNTEAFF